These 32 T cell receptor beta chains were all obtained from the same sample, sequenced in a study of graft-versus-host responses after intestinal transplantation listed by TCRdb under 2021. For these receptors, no antigen is known. Preparation of the library involved the immunoSEQ multiplex PCR assay. The table was pulled from immuneACCESS by TCRdb, which kept in-frame rearrangements only. Such tables lose some clones; where checked, under half of the loss comes from unresolved V genes, and the rest has no known cause. Present in this sample are more than 95,000 clones, roughly 87% of which were seen just once. The top ten clones comprise approximately 0.88% of the sample. Reading the label with the study, this specimen's time point is: cells obtained before transplantation from donor or recipient. Sequenced material: unstimulated CD4+ T cells sorted from spleen or lymph node cells, taken before intestinal transplant. The receptors were gathered from a human donor who received an intestinal transplant.

The chain links TRBV2 to TRBJ2-1; TRBD2 aligns across 11 bases. The V and J ends lost 3 bases and 9 bases, in that order; junction bases with no gene match: 19. The CDR3 is 19 residues long. Germline-derived CDR1 and CDR2 are SNHLY and FYNNEI. CDR3 DNA: TGTGCCAGCAGTGATATTAGAAGGACTAGCGGGTCGTCCATCGGTGAGCAGTTCTTC. This sequence encodes CASSDIRRTSGSSIGEQFF.

This rearrangement joins TRBV6-5 to TRBJ1-3; D is perhaps TRBD1 (5 bases). V dropped 8 bases and J dropped 4 bases, with 18 bases sitting between them. The CDR3 spans 15 residues. Germline lookup yields CDR1 MNHEY and CDR2 SVGAGI. The CDR3, as DNA: TGTGCCAGCGGTACCCGTCGGGGCGGAGGAAACACCATATATTTT. This encodes CASGTRRGGGNTIYF.

The chain recombines TRBV25-1 with TRBJ2-7; TRBD2 agrees at 15 bases. Trimming cost V 8 bases and J 0 bases; bases outside gene matches: 8. In germline, CDR1 is MGHDK, CDR2 SYGVNS. The CDR3 contains 17 residues. CDR3 residues: CASLGLAGGHSSYEQYF. The CDR3 DNA reads TGTGCCAGCTTGGGACTAGCGGGAGGCCACTCCTCCTACGAGCAGTACTTC.

In this sample, this clone turned up a few times. The rearrangement joins TRBV2 to TRBJ1-2, with 7 bases lining up with TRBD1. The germline CDR1 and CDR2 sequences are SNHLY and FYNNEI. The CDR3 consists of 15 residues. The V gene end was trimmed by 2 bases and the J gene end by 4 bases; junction bases not matched to a gene: 7. In nucleotides, the CDR3 is TGTGCCAGCAGTGAAACCCAGGACAGGTTCTATGGCTACACCTTC. This gives the protein CASSETQDRFYGYTF.

The rearrangement links TRBV9 to TRBJ2-1, with 7 positions matching TRBD2. Germline V gene lookup returns CDR1 SGDLS and CDR2 YYNGEE. The CDR3 runs to 15 residues. The V and J ends lost 2 bases and 6 bases, in that order; junction bases with no gene match: 8. DNA for the CDR3: TGTGCCAGCAGCGTCGGACTAGTGCTCCCCAATGAGCAGTTCTTC. It yields the protein CASSVGLVLPNEQFF.

V usage is TRBV2 and J usage is TRBJ1-2; 8 positions agree with TRBD1. CDR3 size: 15 residues. The germline gives CDR1 SNHLY, CDR2 FYNNEI. Trimming at V came to 6 bases and at J to 7 bases, leaving 13 bases not matched to a gene. The chain's CDR3 is CASSPLSQGAGGYTF. CDR3 nucleotide sequence: TGTGCCAGCAGCCCTTTGTCCCAGGGGGCGGGTGGCTACACCTTC.

The gene calls are TRBV6-1 and TRBJ2-1; 8 bases line up with TRBD2. CDR1 and CDR2 from the germline V gene are MNHNS and SASEGT. This CDR3 is 15 amino acids long. V gave up 2 bases and J gave up 0 bases; unmatched junction bases: 0. The CDR3 region has the DNA TGTGCCAGCAGTGAACTAGCGGGCTCCTACAATGAGCAGTTCTTC. It translates to CASSELAGSYNEQFF.

The chain joins TRBV4-1 to TRBJ2-1; D is unresolved. V lost 5 bases, J lost 6 bases, and 14 bases lay in between. CDR3 length: 14 residues. CDR1 and CDR2 (germline): MGHRA, YSYEKL. CDR3 loop: CASSKITRRNEQFF. The CDR3 DNA sequence: TGCGCCAGCAGCAAGATCACCCGCCGCAATGAGCAGTTCTTC.

This clone was counted a single time. This chain joins TRBV19 and TRBJ2-2; TRBD1 is a possible D gene (6 bases). Germline loops: CDR1 LNHDA, CDR2 SQIVND (reference sequence). The CDR3 loop spans 16 amino acids. V dropped 3 bases and J dropped 6 bases, with 17 bases sitting between them. CDR3 sequence: CASSIGQGHQAGELFF. In DNA, the CDR3 is TGTGCCAGTAGTATCGGCCAGGGGCATCAAGCCGGGGAGCTGTTTTTT.

CDR3 nucleotide sequence: TGCAGCGCGGGGGGGAACACCGGGGAGCTGTTTTTT. This translates into CSAGGNTGELFF. The chain has TRBV29-1 and TRBJ2-2; TRBD2 matches at 7 bases. The CDR3 has 12 amino acids. V lost 7 bases, J lost 1 base, and 0 bases stayed unmatched. CDR1 SQVTM and CDR2 ANQGSEA come from the germline V gene.

V and J are TRBV7-3 and TRBJ2-7, with D perhaps given as TRBD1 or TRBD2 (6 bases each). Germline CDR1 and CDR2: SGHTA and FQGTGA. The CDR3 sequence is 13 residues long. The germline V and J ends were trimmed by 5 bases and 3 bases, with 11 bases remaining between them. The CDR3 coding sequence is TGTGCCAGCAGCGGGGGGCTGGGCTACGAGCAGTACTTC. This encodes CASSGGLGYEQYF.

This rearrangement joins TRBV6-1 to TRBJ1-2; D is unresolved. V was cut by 6 bases and J by 1 base, with 6 bases left in between. Per germline, CDR1 MNHNS and CDR2 SASEGT. CDR3 length: 12 amino acids. Written as DNA, the CDR3 is TGTGCCAGCAGACAGAATAACTATGGCTACACCTTC. It codes for CASRQNNYGYTF.

The chain has TRBV5-1 and TRBJ1-4; D is unresolved. Deletions cut 4 bases from V and 0 bases from J, with 7 bases between. Germline loops: CDR1 SGHRS, CDR2 YFSETQ. This CDR3 is built from 14 residues. In DNA, the CDR3 is TGCGCCAGCAGCCCACAGTCAACTAATGAAAAACTGTTTTTT. Translated: CASSPQSTNEKLFF. Combining the CDR3 with reference TRBV5-1 and TRBJ1-4 gives the whole variable domain KAGVTQTPRYLIKTRGQQVTLSCSPISGHRSVSWYQQTPGQGLQFLFEYFSETQRNKGNFPGRFSGRQFSNSRSEMNVSTLELGDSALYLCASSPQSTNEKLFFGSGTQLSVL.

This clone appeared a few times. The V gene is TRBV7-6, the J gene TRBJ2-7, with D uncertain. Trimming shortened V by 5 bases and J by 1 base, and 12 bases separated the two germline ends. The CDR3 has 14 amino acids. Germline V CDR1 and CDR2: SGHVS, FNYEAQ. DNA for the CDR3: TGTGCCAGCAGCGCCCTCGTGGGGTCCTACGAGCAGTACTTC. This sequence encodes CASSALVGSYEQYF.

The rearrangement links TRBV25-1 to TRBJ1-2; 8 positions match TRBD1. CDR3 length: 15 amino acids. Germline CDR1 is MGHDK and CDR2 is SYGVNS. After removal of 3 bases from V and 3 bases from J, the junction contained 6 bases not matched to a gene. The CDR3 region is CASSDWGQEHYGYTF. DNA for the CDR3: TGTGCCAGCAGTGATTGGGGACAGGAGCACTATGGCTACACCTTC.

This clone was found once. The V gene is TRBV5-1, the J gene TRBJ2-1; weak D call: TRBD2 (5 bases). Germline CDR1 SGHRS, CDR2 YFSETQ. V was pared by 3 bases and J by 5 bases, with 12 bases between. There are 14 residues in the CDR3. CDR3: CASSWADGNNEQFF. The CDR3, as DNA: TGCGCCAGCAGCTGGGCGGACGGGAACAATGAGCAGTTCTTC.

This clone came up a few times. The chain employs TRBV5-6 and TRBJ1-1, with unresolved D. Germline V gene sequence: CDR1 SGHDT, CDR2 YYEEEE. This CDR3 comprises 12 residues. The V and J ends lost 0 bases and 7 bases respectively, with 7 bases between them. This CDR3 reads CASSLGNYEAFF. The CDR3 DNA reads as TGTGCCAGCAGCTTGGGAAACTATGAAGCTTTCTTT.

The rearrangement links TRBV19 to TRBJ1-1; 7 nucleotides line up with TRBD1. This CDR3 contains 16 residues. The V segment lost 4 bases and the J segment 4 bases; nucleotides outside the gene matches: 12. Germline loops: CDR1 LNHDA, CDR2 SQIVND (reference sequence). The CDR3, as DNA: TGTGCCAGTAGTACCTCACAGGGGAGTACGATCACTGAAGCTTTCTTT. Protein: CASSTSQGSTITEAFF.

This chain links TRBV29-1 with TRBJ2-2; D unclear. Trimming pared 4 bases from V and 1 base from J, leaving 7 bases between. This CDR3 is 13 amino acids long. Germline V lookup: CDR1 SQVTM, CDR2 ANQGSEA. CDR3 nucleotides: TGCAGCGTTGCCCGACAGAACACCGGGGAGCTGTTTTTT. Amino acids: CSVARQNTGELFF.

For the CDR3, the DNA is TGTGCCAGCAGTGGACTAGCGGGGGGCCGGTACCAAGAGACCCAGTACTTC. Translating it yields CASSGLAGGRYQETQYF. This chain uses TRBV6-1 with TRBJ2-5; 13 nucleotides line up with TRBD2. The CDR3 runs to 17 residues. Per germline, CDR1 MNHNS and CDR2 SASEGT. After removal of 4 bases from V and 0 bases from J, the junction contained 5 bases not matched to a gene.

This chain connects TRBV18 to TRBJ2-6; D uncertain. The V and J ends lost 0 bases and 1 base respectively, with 7 bases between them. The CDR3 has 16 residues. From germline, CDR1 is KGHSH and CDR2 LQKENI. CDR3 nucleotide sequence: TGTGCCAGCTCACCACCGGTAGGGTCTGGGGCCAACGTCCTGACTTTC. Residues: CASSPPVGSGANVLTF.

This chain joins TRBV5-5 and TRBJ2-7; TRBD2 aligns across 7 bases. The germline V gene has CDR1 SGHKS and CDR2 YYEKEE (reference sequence). CDR3 length: 13 amino acids. Unmatched junction bases numbered 8, after V lost 5 bases and J lost 6 bases. CDR3 sequence: CASRGLTLREQYF. In DNA, the CDR3 is TGTGCCAGCAGGGGACTAACCCTCCGCGAGCAGTACTTC. Based on the CDR3 plus reference TRBV5-5 and TRBJ2-7, the full variable domain is DAGVTQSPTHLIKTRGQQVTLRCSPISGHKSVSWYQQVLGQGPQFIFQYYEKEERGRGNFPDRFSARQFPNYSSELNVNALLLGDSALYLCASRGLTLREQYFGPGTRLTVT.

The chain recombines TRBV21-1 with TRBJ1-5; TRBD1, the D gene given by the table, was not confirmed from the DNA. TRBV21-1 is annotated as a pseudogene. CDR3 length equals 11 residues. The CDR3 sequence is CASSINQPQHF. CDR3 coding DNA: TGTGCCAGCTCCATCAATCAGCCCCAGCATTTT.

V gene TRBV11-2 combines with J gene TRBJ2-1; D gene ambiguous. Trimming stripped 5 bases from V and 0 bases from J, with 11 bases between. The CDR3 extends over 15 amino acids. From germline, CDR1 is SGHAT and CDR2 FQNNGV. This CDR3 reads CASSPQVGSYNEQFF. The DNA of the CDR3 is TGTGCCAGCAGCCCCCAAGTAGGCTCCTACAATGAGCAGTTCTTC.

This clone was counted once. V usage is TRBV9 and J usage is TRBJ2-7; 8 nucleotides agree with TRBD2. The V gene end was trimmed by 0 bases and the J gene end by 6 bases; junction bases not matched to a gene: 8. Germline V gives CDR1 SGDLS, CDR2 YYNGEE. The CDR3 totals 15 residues. The CDR3 region has the DNA TGTGCCAGCAGCGTAGATAGCGGGAAACGCTGCGAGCAGTACTTC. As protein: CASSVDSGKRCEQYF.

This sequence joins TRBV7-3 and TRBJ2-7; tentatively, D is TRBD1 or TRBD2 (6 bases each). There are 15 residues in the CDR3. V lost 1 base and J 2 bases, leaving 12 bases between the germline ends. The germline gives CDR1 SGHTA, CDR2 FQGTGA. CDR3 in amino acids: CASSLRGGLTYEQYF. Here the CDR3 DNA reads TGTGCCAGCAGCTTAAGAGGGGGGCTCACCTACGAGCAGTACTTC.

This clone has only a few counts. The CDR3 DNA reads TGTGCCAGCACCCAGACAGGGGGCACTGAAGCTTTCTTT. Protein sequence: CASTQTGGTEAFF. The chain couples TRBV6-6 to TRBJ1-1; 9 bases line up with TRBD1. Germline lookup yields CDR1 MNHNY and CDR2 SVGAGI (reference sequence). J lost 4 bases, V lost 7 bases, and 4 bases had no gene match. The CDR3 covers 13 residues.

The rearrangement uses TRBV25-1 and TRBJ1-3; a weak D match, TRBD1 (5 bases). CDR1 is MGHDK, CDR2 SYGVNS, per germline. Trimming pared 9 bases from V and 6 bases from J, leaving 15 bases between. The CDR3 runs to 13 residues. CDR3 sequence: CARGPAGKNTIYF. CDR3 nucleotide sequence: TGTGCCAGGGGGCCCGCGGGCAAAAACACCATATATTTT.

This rearrangement joins TRBV7-2 to TRBJ1-5; D ambiguous. Germline V gives CDR1 SGHTA, CDR2 FQGNSA. This CDR3 is 16 amino acids long. Deletions cut 1 base from V and 2 bases from J, with 12 bases between. The CDR3 region is CASSLGFGRGNQPQHF. CDR3 in DNA: TGTGCCAGCAGCTTAGGGTTCGGGAGAGGCAATCAGCCCCAGCATTTT.

The V and J genes are TRBV18 and TRBJ1-2, with 9 positions matching TRBD1. Germline CDR1 reads KGHSH; CDR2 reads LQKENI. The CDR3 is 15 amino acids. V shed 3 bases and J 7 bases; nucleotides not matched to a gene: 9. The DNA for the CDR3 is TGTGCCAGCTCACCTCAAACAGGGGGCGAGGTTGGCTACACCTTC. Its translation is CASSPQTGGEVGYTF.

The CDR3 spells CASSSPRGPGNEQFF. In DNA, the CDR3 is TGTGCCAGCAGTAGCCCCCGGGGACCGGGGAATGAGCAGTTCTTC. The V gene is TRBV6-6, the J gene TRBJ2-1; D possibly matches TRBD1 or TRBD2 (5 bases each). V dropped 5 bases and J dropped 7 bases, with 18 bases sitting between them. Germline assignment: CDR1 MNHNY and CDR2 SVGAGI (reference sequence). The CDR3 is 15 amino acids.

This CDR3 is CASRGRQIKRGQYF. CDR3 DNA sequence: TGTGCCAGCAGGGGGAGACAAATCAAGAGAGGCCAGTACTTC. The V gene is TRBV11-2, the J gene TRBJ2-5; possible D gene TRBD2, 5 bases. The ends were cut back, 6 bases at V and 10 bases at J, with 21 bases in the middle. CDR1 is SGHAT, CDR2 FQNNGV, per germline. This CDR3 region has 14 residues.